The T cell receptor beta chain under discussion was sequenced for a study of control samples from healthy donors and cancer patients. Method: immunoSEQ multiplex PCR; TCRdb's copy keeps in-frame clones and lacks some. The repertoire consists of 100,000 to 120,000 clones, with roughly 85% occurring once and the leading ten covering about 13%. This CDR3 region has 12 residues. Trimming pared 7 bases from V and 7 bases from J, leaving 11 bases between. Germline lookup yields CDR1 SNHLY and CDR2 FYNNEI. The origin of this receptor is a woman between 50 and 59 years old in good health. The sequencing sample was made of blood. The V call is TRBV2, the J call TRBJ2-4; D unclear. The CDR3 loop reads CASMTVGNIQYF. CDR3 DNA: TGTGCCAGCATGACCGTCGGGAACATTCAGTACTTC.